This T cell receptor (beta chain) appears in the sequencing data of a study of blood T cell repertoires in COVID-19. Study at large: Researchers got acute and convalescent COVID-19 samples from the United States, Italy and Spain. T cells, B-cell-depleted T cells, or PBMCs supplied cDNA or gDNA.

How the authors handled the data: The assay estimated nucleated cells by amplifying reference gene primers. The assay was immunoSEQ multiplex PCR, and TCRdb's table has in-frame clones only and misses some. V and J calls and clone size are copied from that table; D and trimming were computed from the DNA. The table includes more than 70,000 clones, 82% detected once. With V trimmed by 2 bases and J by 15 bases, 9 bases remained unmatched. CDR1 and CDR2 (germline): SGHVS, FQNEAQ. The CDR3 is made up of 14 amino acids. Sequenced material: peripheral blood. The chain combines TRBV7-8 with TRBJ2-1, with TRBD2 identical over 11 bases. This clonotype was sampled from a human donor in a cohort sampled during active COVID-19. This chain's CDR3 is CASSLRGSGGAWFF. CDR3 in DNA: TGTGCCAGCAGCTTACGCGGTAGCGGGGGGGCTTGGTTCTTC.